Each of the 8 T cell receptor beta chains below was sequenced from the same sample in a study of blood T cell repertoires in COVID-19. Sequencing was performed with immunoSEQ multiplex PCR; in TCRdb, only in-frame clones are kept and a portion is missing. This sample has hundreds of thousands of clones, with approximately 85% found just once. The sequencing sample was made of PBMCs or T cells enriched from blood (not recorded which). These receptor sequences come from a woman aged 50 to 60 with acute COVID-19.

The J gene is TRBJ1-4, the V gene TRBV4-3; 10 nucleotides line up with TRBD1. Trimming at V came to 0 bases and at J to 7 bases, leaving 5 bases not matched to a gene. The germline V gene encodes CDR1 LGHNA and CDR2 YSLEER. The CDR3 contains 16 residues. Here the CDR3 reads CASSQDHGTGVEKLFF. The CDR3 DNA sequence: TGCGCCAGCAGCCAAGATCACGGGACAGGGGTTGAAAAACTGTTTTTT.

The chain recombines TRBV19 with TRBJ2-3; D unresolved. Germline V gives CDR1 LNHDA, CDR2 SQIVND (reference sequence). This CDR3 comprises 13 residues. V dropped 6 bases and J dropped 4 bases, with 11 bases sitting between them. The CDR3, as DNA: TGTGCCAGTAGATATGCCCAGGCAGATACGCAGTATTTT. Its protein product is CASRYAQADTQYF.

The chain couples TRBV25-1 to TRBJ1-3; D might be TRBD1 (6 bases). The CDR3 sequence is 13 residues long. Germline V gene lookup returns CDR1 MGHDK and CDR2 SYGVNS. Trimming stripped 5 bases from V and 10 bases from J, with 15 bases between. The CDR3 region has the DNA TGTGCCAGCAGTCTACCAGGGGAGAAAACCATATATTTT. Its translation: CASSLPGEKTIYF.

The chain joins TRBV30 to TRBJ2-2; tentative D call: TRBD2 (6 bases). The germline gives CDR1 GTSNPN, CDR2 SVGIG (reference sequence). This CDR3 is 15 amino acids long. Deletions cut 4 bases from V and 1 base from J, with 13 bases between. The CDR3 coding sequence is TGTGCCTGGATAGGGCGGGGAAGGAACACCGGGGAGCTGTTTTTT. Protein: CAWIGRGRNTGELFF. The variable domain in full, completed from reference TRBV30 and TRBJ2-2, reads SQTIHQWPATLVQPVGSPLSLECTVEGTSNPNLYWYRQAAGRGLQLLFYSVGIGQISSEVPQNLSASRPQDRQFILSSKKLLLSDSGFYLCAWIGRGRNTGELFFGEGSRLTVL.

The genes are TRBV2 and TRBJ2-1, with 9 bases aligning to TRBD1. The J segment lost 5 bases and the V segment lost 9 bases, leaving 5 bases of the junction unmatched. The V gene's germline CDR1 is SNHLY and CDR2 FYNNEI. There are 13 residues in the CDR3. The DNA of the CDR3 is TGTGCCAGTGGACAGGGGATTAACAATGAGCAGTTCTTC. This codes for CASGQGINNEQFF.

V usage is TRBV6-5 and J usage is TRBJ1-3; unclear D gene. V gave up 0 bases and J gave up 0 bases, with 9 bases separating them. This CDR3 comprises 16 residues. From germline, CDR1 is MNHEY and CDR2 SVGAGI. The CDR3 is CASSYSPPSSGNTIYF. Written as DNA, the CDR3 is TGTGCCAGCAGTTACTCACCCCCGAGCTCTGGAAACACCATATATTTT.

The chain carries TRBV6-1 and TRBJ1-1; no reliable D call. V lost 3 bases to trimming and J lost 4 bases, with 9 bases between them. The germline V gene has CDR1 MNHNS and CDR2 SASEGT. There are 13 residues in the CDR3. CDR3: CASSDTAATEAFF. DNA of the CDR3: TGTGCCAGCAGTGATACAGCGGCCACTGAAGCTTTCTTT.

J is TRBJ1-6 and V is TRBV7-2; 9 nucleotides match TRBD1. The V and J ends lost 5 bases and 6 bases, in that order; junction bases with no gene match: 8. The CDR3 runs to 16 residues. The V gene's germline CDR1 is SGHTA and CDR2 FQGNSA. As DNA, the CDR3 is TGTGCCAGCAGCGTCGCGCGGGACAGGGTTAATTCACCCCTCCACTTT. Its protein product is CASSVARDRVNSPLHF.